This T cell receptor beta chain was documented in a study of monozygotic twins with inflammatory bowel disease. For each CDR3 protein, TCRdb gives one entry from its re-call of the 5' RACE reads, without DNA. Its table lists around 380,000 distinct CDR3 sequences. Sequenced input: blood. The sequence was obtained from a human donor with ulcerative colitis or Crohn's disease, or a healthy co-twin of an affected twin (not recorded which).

The chain's CDR3 is CASSQVPGGAGNTIYF. This sequence joins TRBV3-1 and TRBJ1-3; TCRdb calls TRBD1, which cannot be checked without DNA. From germline, CDR1 is LGHDT and CDR2 YNNKEL (reference sequence). The CDR3 extends over 16 amino acids.